These T cell receptor beta chains were read from a single sample in a study of Ad26.COV2.S vaccination and SARS-CoV-2 variants. Profiled with immunoSEQ multiplex PCR; TCRdb holds only in-frame clones, not every one. Here the sample spans about 350,000 clones, more than 75% being singletons. Material: peripheral blood, obtained in a trial of Ad26.COV2.S vaccine versus placebo. These receptors all stem from a person between 18 and 65 years old who received the Ad26.COV2.S COVID-19 vaccine or a placebo. Each CDR3 is given with its conserved first and last residue. D genes are given only for firm matches. Part of the rows lack a size; the others show once, few, many or a class for expanded clones.

clone size,J gene,V gene,D gene,CDR3 protein,CDR3 DNA
.,TRBJ1-5,TRBV3-1/TRBV3-2,TRBD1,CASSQRGDRGQNQPQHF,TGTGCCAGCAGCCAAAGGGGAGACAGGGGGCAAAATCAGCCCCAGCATTTT
.,TRBJ2-3,TRBV6-5,.,CASSYLGESTDTQYF,TGTGCCAGCAGTTACTTGGGGGAGAGCACAGATACGCAGTATTTT
.,TRBJ2-1,TRBV21-1,.,CASSKARILAGQPLFYNEQFF,TGTGCCAGCAGCAAAGCGCGAATACTAGCGGGGCAACCCCTTTTCTACAATGAGCAGTTCTTC
.,TRBJ1-2,TRBV6-5,.,CASRAAGSGYTF,TGTGCCAGCAGGGCAGCGGGGTCTGGCTACACCTTC
.,TRBJ2-7,TRBV5-1,TRBD1,CASSTGTDYEQYF,TGCGCCAGCAGCACCGGGACAGATTACGAGCAGTACTTC
.,TRBJ2-7,TRBV12-2,.,CASRLRPARYEQYF,TGTGCAAGTCGCCTTCGCCCAGCGAGATACGAGCAGTACTTC
once,TRBJ1-1,TRBV27,.,CASSPLGGAAEAFF,TGTGCCAGCAGTCCCCTTGGGGGAGCCGCTGAAGCTTTCTTT
.,TRBJ2-3,TRBV7-9,TRBD2,CASSLIAGGITDTQYF,TGTGCCAGCAGCTTAATCGCGGGGGGAATCACAGATACGCAGTATTTT
.,TRBJ2-2,TRBV9,TRBD2,CASSAAGGRSTGELFF,TGTGCCAGCAGCGCTGCGGGGGGGCGTAGCACCGGGGAGCTGTTTTTT
.,TRBJ2-3,TRBV2,TRBD2,CASSSSGSLSDTQYF,TGTGCCAGCAGTAGTAGCGGGAGTTTGTCAGATACGCAGTATTTT
once,TRBJ2-6,TRBV9,.,CASSVRGSGANVLTF,TGTGCCAGCAGCGTTAGGGGCTCTGGGGCCAACGTCCTGACTTTC
few,TRBJ2-3,TRBV2,.,CASSEERVPDTQYF,TGTGCCAGCAGTGAAGAGAGGGTCCCAGATACGCAGTATTTT
once,TRBJ1-2,TRBV19,.,CASSIRPLPPPGAGYGYTF,TGTGCCAGTAGTATTCGGCCCTTACCCCCACCTGGGGCAGGGTATGGCTACACCTTC
.,TRBJ1-4,TRBV6-2/TRBV6-3,.,CASSYRSDWGKNEKLFF,TGTGCCAGCAGTTACCGGAGTGATTGGGGAAAAAATGAAAAACTGTTTTTT
few,TRBJ1-2,TRBV7-2,TRBD1,CASSPRLVRDRGNYGYTF,TGTGCCAGCAGCCCTCGATTGGTAAGGGACAGGGGAAACTATGGCTACACCTTC
.,TRBJ1-1,TRBV19,TRBD1,CASRGQATGTEAFF,TGTGCCAGTAGGGGACAGGCGACGGGGACTGAAGCTTTCTTT
.,TRBJ2-7,TRBV7-2,TRBD2,CASSLTSGTYEQYF,TGTGCCAGCAGCTTAACTAGCGGCACCTACGAGCAGTACTTC
once,TRBJ1-2,TRBV18,TRBD1,CASSREQGTNYGYTF,TGTGCCAGCTCACGGGAACAGGGGACCAACTATGGCTACACCTTC
.,TRBJ1-1,TRBV15,.,CATSRESRTEAFF,TGTGCCACCAGCAGAGAGAGTCGCACTGAAGCTTTCTTT
.,TRBJ2-7,TRBV10-3,TRBD2,CAISESLAGGPWEQYF,TGTGCCATCAGTGAGTCTCTAGCGGGGGGCCCTTGGGAGCAGTACTTC
.,TRBJ2-1,TRBV18,TRBD2,CASSPGGGRGNEQFF,TGTGCCAGCTCACCAGGCGGGGGGCGGGGCAATGAGCAGTTCTTC
.,TRBJ2-1,TRBV6-2/TRBV6-3,TRBD1,CASSYSNRGYHNEQFF,TGTGCCAGCAGTTACTCGAACAGGGGATACCACAATGAGCAGTTCTTC
few,TRBJ2-1,TRBV6-2/TRBV6-3,.,CASSYHREHNEQFF,TGTGCCAGCAGTTACCACAGGGAACACAATGAGCAGTTCTTC
.,TRBJ2-7,TRBV30,.,CAWSLVIGYEQYF,TGTGCCTGGAGTTTAGTGATCGGCTACGAGCAGTACTTC
.,TRBJ2-1,TRBV5-4,TRBD1,CASSSHRGPYNEQFF,TGTGCCAGCAGCTCCCACAGGGGGCCGTACAATGAGCAGTTCTTC
.,TRBJ2-7,TRBV27,TRBD2,CASSLEIREGPPPYEQYF,TGTGCCAGCAGTTTAGAGATTCGGGAGGGTCCTCCTCCCTACGAGCAGTACTTC
.,TRBJ1-5,TRBV5-1,.,CASSLDGLNSNQPQHF,TGCGCCAGCAGCTTGGATGGACTCAATAGCAATCAGCCCCAGCATTTT
.,TRBJ2-7,TRBV19,.,CASSFSGITYEQYF,TGTGCCAGTAGTTTTAGCGGAATTACCTACGAGCAGTACTTC
.,TRBJ2-5,TRBV5-1,.,CASRGPSWETQYF,TGCGCCAGTAGGGGACCATCCTGGGAGACCCAGTACTTC
.,TRBJ1-2,TRBV6-2/TRBV6-3,.,CASSLSNYGYTF,TGTGCCAGCAGTTTATCTAACTATGGCTACACCTTC
.,TRBJ1-2,TRBV19,.,CASSQRPTVRIYGYTF,TGTGCCAGTAGTCAAAGACCGACAGTGCGGATCTATGGCTACACCTTC
.,TRBJ2-2,TRBV11-3,.,CASSQGFEAHPTGELFF,TGTGCCAGCAGCCAAGGGTTCGAGGCCCATCCCACCGGGGAGCTGTTTTTT
.,TRBJ2-3,TRBV30,.,CAWSRSTDTQYF,TGTGCCTGGAGCAGAAGCACAGATACGCAGTATTTT
.,TRBJ2-3,TRBV5-6,TRBD2,CASSPGLSGVSDTQYF,TGTGCCAGCAGCCCAGGGTTGAGCGGGGTGTCAGATACGCAGTATTTT
.,TRBJ1-2,TRBV5-6,.,CASSLKKGYYGYTF,TGTGCCAGCAGCTTGAAGAAGGGGTACTATGGCTACACCTTC
.,TRBJ2-5,TRBV5-5,.,CASSLYYTSTETQYF,TGTGCCAGCAGCTTGTACTACACCTCCACAGAGACCCAGTACTTC
.,TRBJ2-5,TRBV12-5,.,CAGRQETQYF,TGTGCTGGAAGACAAGAGACCCAGTACTTC
.,TRBJ2-1,TRBV4-1,TRBD2,CASSHAGLAGGREQFF,TGCGCCAGCAGCCACGCCGGGCTAGCGGGAGGACGTGAGCAGTTCTTC
.,TRBJ2-7,TRBV6-5,.,CASNNPPYEQYF,TGTGCCAGCAACAACCCTCCCTACGAGCAGTACTTC
.,TRBJ2-2,TRBV18,TRBD1,CASSPRQGTGELFF,TGTGCCAGCTCACCCCGACAGGGCACCGGGGAGCTGTTTTTT
.,TRBJ2-1,TRBV6-5,.,CASRRGWSGINEQFF,TGTGCCAGCCGGCGTGGGTGGAGCGGTATCAATGAGCAGTTCTTC
few,TRBJ1-1,TRBV7-9,TRBD1,CASSLRLTGMNTEAFF,TGTGCCAGCAGCTTGCGGCTGACAGGGATGAACACTGAAGCTTTCTTT
.,TRBJ2-1,TRBV7-2,TRBD2,CASSLGAGGYNEQFF,TGTGCCAGCAGCTTAGGAGCGGGGGGGTACAATGAGCAGTTCTTC
.,TRBJ1-6,TRBV9,.,CASSTIGVGSYNSPLHF,TGTGCCAGCAGCACTATAGGGGTGGGCTCCTATAATTCACCCCTCCACTTT
.,TRBJ2-5,TRBV5-1,.,CASSLEGRGLQETQYF,TGCGCCAGCAGCTTGGAGGGGCGGGGACTTCAAGAGACCCAGTACTTC